This T cell receptor beta chain was captured by sequencing in a study of human T cells and chemical hapten exposure. The CDR3 sequence is 15 residues long. CDR1 is LGHNA, CDR2 YSLEER, per germline. V lost 8 bases to trimming and J lost 0 bases, with 16 bases between them. TCRdb independently ran MiXCR on the RACE reads; one entry per CDR3 protein. The profile covers around 120,000 distinct CDR3 sequences, with less than 15% appearing a single time and 2.8% taken by the ten largest. This clonotype has only a few counts. The time point is: pre-sensitization, week 0. Described treatment: therapeutic diphenylcyclopropenone sensitization with weekly scalp DPC.

The chain has TRBV4-3 and TRBJ1-2; possible D gene TRBD1, 5 bases. Sequences were derived from whole blood, sampled in connection with sensitization to the hapten diphenylcyclopropenone (DPC). The TCR comes from a young woman with alopecia areata. Some clones in this sample may be carry-over from other donors' samples. The CDR3 here is CASRLDRTTNYGYTF. In DNA, the CDR3 is TGCGCCAGCCGTCTTGACAGAACCACTAACTATGGCTACACCTTC.